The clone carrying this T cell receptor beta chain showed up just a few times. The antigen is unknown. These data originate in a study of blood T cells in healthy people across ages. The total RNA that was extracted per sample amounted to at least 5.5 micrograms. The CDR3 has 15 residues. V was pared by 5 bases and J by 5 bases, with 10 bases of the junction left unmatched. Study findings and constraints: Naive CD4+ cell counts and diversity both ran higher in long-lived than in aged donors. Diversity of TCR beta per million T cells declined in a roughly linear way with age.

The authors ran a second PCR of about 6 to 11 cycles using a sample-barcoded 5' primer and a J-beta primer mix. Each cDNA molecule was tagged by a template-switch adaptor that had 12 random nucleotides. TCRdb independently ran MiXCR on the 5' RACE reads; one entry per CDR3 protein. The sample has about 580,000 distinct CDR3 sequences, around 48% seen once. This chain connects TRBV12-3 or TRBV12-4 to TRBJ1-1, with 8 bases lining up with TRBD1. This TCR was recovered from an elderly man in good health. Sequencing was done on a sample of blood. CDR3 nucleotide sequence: TGTGCCAGCAGTAATAGACAGGGGATGGAGACTGAAGCTTTCTTT. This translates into CASSNRQGMETEAFF.